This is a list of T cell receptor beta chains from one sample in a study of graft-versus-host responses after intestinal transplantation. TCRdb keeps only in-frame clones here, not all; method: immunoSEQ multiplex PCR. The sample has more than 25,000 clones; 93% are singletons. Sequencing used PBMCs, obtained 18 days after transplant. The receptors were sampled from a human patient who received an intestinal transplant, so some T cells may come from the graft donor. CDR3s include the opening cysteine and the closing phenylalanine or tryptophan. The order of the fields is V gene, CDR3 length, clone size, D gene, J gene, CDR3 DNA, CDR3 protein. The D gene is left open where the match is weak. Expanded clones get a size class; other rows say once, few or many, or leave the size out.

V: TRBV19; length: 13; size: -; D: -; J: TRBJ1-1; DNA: TGTGCCAGCCGCCAGGGAAAGGGGACTGAAGCTTTCTTT; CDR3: CASRQGKGTEAFF
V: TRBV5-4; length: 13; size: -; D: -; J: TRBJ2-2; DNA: TGTGCCAGCAGTCACACGGGCACCGGGGAGCTGTTTTTT; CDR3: CASSHTGTGELFF
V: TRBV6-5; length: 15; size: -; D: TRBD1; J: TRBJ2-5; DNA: TGTGCCAGCAGCCATTCATCTGGGACAGAAGAGACCCAGTACTTC; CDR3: CASSHSSGTEETQYF
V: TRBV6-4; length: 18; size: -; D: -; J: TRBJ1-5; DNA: TGTGCCAGCAAAGAGAAGGTAACGTCAGGGGAAATCGATCAGCCCCAGCATTTT; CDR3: CASKEKVTSGEIDQPQHF
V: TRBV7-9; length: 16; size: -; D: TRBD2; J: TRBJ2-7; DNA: TGTGCCAGCAGCTTATCCGTAAAGCGGGGGAGCTACGAGCAGTACTTC; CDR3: CASSLSVKRGSYEQYF
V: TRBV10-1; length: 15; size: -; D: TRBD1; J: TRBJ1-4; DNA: TGCGCCAGCAGTGACTCGACAGGGCGGAATGAAAAACTGTTTTTT; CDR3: CASSDSTGRNEKLFF
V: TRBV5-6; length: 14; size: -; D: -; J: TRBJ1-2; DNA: TGTGCCAGCAGCTTGGTCGGCGGTAACTATGGCTACACCTTC; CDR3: CASSLVGGNYGYTF
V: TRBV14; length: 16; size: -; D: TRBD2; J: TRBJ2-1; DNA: TGTGCCAGCAGCCCTTTTAGCGGGGGACATATCAATGAGCAGTTCTTC; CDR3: CASSPFSGGHINEQFF
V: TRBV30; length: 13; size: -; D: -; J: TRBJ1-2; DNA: TGTGCCTGGAGTGTTTCATTGGCTGGTGGCTACACCTTC; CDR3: CAWSVSLAGGYTF
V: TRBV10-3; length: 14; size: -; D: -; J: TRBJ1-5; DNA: TGTGCCATCAGTGAAGAGGGAAGCAATCAGCCCCAGCATTTT; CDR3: CAISEEGSNQPQHF
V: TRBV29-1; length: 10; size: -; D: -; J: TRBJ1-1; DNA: TGCAGCGTAGGGGAAACTGAAGCTTTCTTT; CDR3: CSVGETEAFF
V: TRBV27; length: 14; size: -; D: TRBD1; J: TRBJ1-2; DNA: TGTGCCAGCAGACCACCGGGACAGGGTTCAGGCTACACCTTC; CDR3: CASRPPGQGSGYTF
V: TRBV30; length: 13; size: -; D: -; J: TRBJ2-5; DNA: TGTGCCTGGACGAAGTTCAGGTCGGAGACCCAGTACTTC; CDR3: CAWTKFRSETQYF
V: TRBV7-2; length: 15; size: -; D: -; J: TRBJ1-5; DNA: TGTGCCAGCAGCTACCTCAACCCTAGCAATCAGCCCCAGCATTTT; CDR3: CASSYLNPSNQPQHF
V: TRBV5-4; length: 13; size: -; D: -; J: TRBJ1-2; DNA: TGTGCCAGCAGCTTTAGGGGGAACTATGGCTACACCTTC; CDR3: CASSFRGNYGYTF
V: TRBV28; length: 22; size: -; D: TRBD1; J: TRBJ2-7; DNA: TGTGCCAGCAGTTTATTCCACCTCAAGACCCCGGGACAGGGTAATCCTAACTACGAGCAGTACTTC; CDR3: CASSLFHLKTPGQGNPNYEQYF
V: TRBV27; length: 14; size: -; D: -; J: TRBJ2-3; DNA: TGTGCCAGCAGGGCCGGGCGGGCCACAGATACGCAGTATTTT; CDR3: CASRAGRATDTQYF
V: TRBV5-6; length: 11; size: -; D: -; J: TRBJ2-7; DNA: TGTGCCAGCAGCTTGGTAAACGAGCAGTACTTC; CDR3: CASSLVNEQYF
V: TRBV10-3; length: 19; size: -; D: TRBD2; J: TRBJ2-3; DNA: TGTGCCATCAGGCCGGGACTAGCGGGGGGTAATACTAGCACAGATACGCAGTATTTT; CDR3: CAIRPGLAGGNTSTDTQYF
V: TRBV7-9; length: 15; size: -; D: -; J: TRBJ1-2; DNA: TGTGCCAGCAGCGAGGGGCGGAACTCTAACTATGGCTACACCTTC; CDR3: CASSEGRNSNYGYTF
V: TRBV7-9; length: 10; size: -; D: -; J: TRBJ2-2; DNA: TGTGCCAGCAACAACGGGGAGCTGTTTTTT; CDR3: CASNNGELFF
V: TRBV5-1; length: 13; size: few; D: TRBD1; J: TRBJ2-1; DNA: TGCGCCAGCAGGGGACAGGGATGGAGTGAGCAGTTCTTC; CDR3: CASRGQGWSEQFF
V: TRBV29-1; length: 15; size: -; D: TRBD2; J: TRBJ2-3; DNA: TGCAGCGTTGAGCTCGTCGCGGGGGGCACAGATACGCAGTATTTT; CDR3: CSVELVAGGTDTQYF
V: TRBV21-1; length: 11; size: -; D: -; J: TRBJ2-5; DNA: TGTGCCAGCAGCAAACGGGAGACCCAGTACTTC; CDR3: CASSKRETQYF
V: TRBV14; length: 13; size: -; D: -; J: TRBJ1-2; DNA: TGTGCCAGCAGCCAAACCGGAAGCTATGGCTACACCTTC; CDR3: CASSQTGSYGYTF
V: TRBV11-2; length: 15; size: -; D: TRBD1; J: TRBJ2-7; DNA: TGTGCCAGCAGCCTCCGCGGACAGGTCTCCTACGAGCAGTACTTC; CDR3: CASSLRGQVSYEQYF
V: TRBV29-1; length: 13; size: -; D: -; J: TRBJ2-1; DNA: TGCAGCGTTTACAGATCTGGGACTAATGAGCAGTTCTTC; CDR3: CSVYRSGTNEQFF
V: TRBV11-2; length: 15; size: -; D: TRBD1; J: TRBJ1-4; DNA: TGTGCCAGCAGTTTCAGGGGGGGAACTAATGAAAAACTGTTTTTT; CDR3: CASSFRGGTNEKLFF
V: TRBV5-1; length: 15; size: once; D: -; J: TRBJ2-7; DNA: TGCGCCAGCAGCTTGAGGCCCGGTCCCACCTACGAGCAGTACTTC; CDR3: CASSLRPGPTYEQYF
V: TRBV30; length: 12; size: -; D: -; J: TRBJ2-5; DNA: TGTGCCTGGGGACTGGGACAAGAGACCCAGTACTTC; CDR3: CAWGLGQETQYF
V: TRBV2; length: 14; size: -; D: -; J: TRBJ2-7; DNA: TGTGCCAGCAGTGTTAACAGGAGTCCCTTCGAGCAGTACTTC; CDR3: CASSVNRSPFEQYF
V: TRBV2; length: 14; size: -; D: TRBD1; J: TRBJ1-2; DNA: TGTGCCAGCAGCCCCAGGGGGGAAGACTATGGCTACACCTTC; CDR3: CASSPRGEDYGYTF
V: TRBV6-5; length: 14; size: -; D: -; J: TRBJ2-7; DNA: TGTGCCAGCAGTGAAGAGGAGGGGAGGAACGAGCAGTACTTC; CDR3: CASSEEEGRNEQYF
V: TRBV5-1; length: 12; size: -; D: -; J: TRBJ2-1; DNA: TGCGCCAGCAGAGTGACAGACAATGAGCAGTTCTTC; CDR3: CASRVTDNEQFF
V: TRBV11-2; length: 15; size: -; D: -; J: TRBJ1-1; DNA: TGTGCCAGCAGCCCAGAGGCCGGCCTGAACACTGAAGCTTTCTTT; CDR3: CASSPEAGLNTEAFF
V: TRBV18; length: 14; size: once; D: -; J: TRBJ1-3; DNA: TGTGCCAGCTCGGCGGGGGTTTACGGAAACACCATATATTTT; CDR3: CASSAGVYGNTIYF
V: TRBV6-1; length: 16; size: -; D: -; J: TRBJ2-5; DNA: TGTGCCAGCAGTGTTAGCAGGAGGTCGACGCAAGAGACCCAGTACTTC; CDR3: CASSVSRRSTQETQYF
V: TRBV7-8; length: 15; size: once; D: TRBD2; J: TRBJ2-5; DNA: TGTGCCAGCAGCTTAGGTAGCGGGGGGGGAGAGACCCAGTACTTC; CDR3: CASSLGSGGGETQYF
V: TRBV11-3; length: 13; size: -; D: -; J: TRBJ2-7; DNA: TGTGCCAGCAGCCCCCCCGACAAGTACGAGCAGTACTTC; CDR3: CASSPPDKYEQYF
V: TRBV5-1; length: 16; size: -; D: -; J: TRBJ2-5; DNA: TGCGCCAGCAGCTTGGCCGAAAGGGTTAGGAAGGAGACCCAGTACTTC; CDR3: CASSLAERVRKETQYF
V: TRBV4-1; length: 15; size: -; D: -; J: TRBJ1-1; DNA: TGCGCCAGCAGCCAAGTTATGGGGACGGACACTGAAGCTTTCTTT; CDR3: CASSQVMGTDTEAFF
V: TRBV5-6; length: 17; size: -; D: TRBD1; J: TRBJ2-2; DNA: TGTGCCAGCAGCCGAAAAAGTGGACAGGCGCACCCCGGGGAGCTGTTTTTT; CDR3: CASSRKSGQAHPGELFF